This T cell receptor beta chain was documented in a study of T cell repertoires in cytomegalovirus infection. Study as a whole: Indicated by public TCR beta signatures were CMV infection and matching HLA type.

TCRdb reanalysed the reads using MiXCR and keeps one entry per CDR3 protein. The table includes almost 550,000 distinct CDR3 sequences, 16% detected once. This clonotype was seen many times. Germline V lookup: CDR1 DFQATT, CDR2 SNEGSKA (reference sequence). J lost 0 bases, V lost 6 bases, and 16 bases had no gene match. The length of the CDR3 is 17 residues. The chain joins TRBV20-1 to TRBJ2-7; TRBD2 agrees at 8 bases. The source of this sequence is a human donor in good health (CMV status not recorded). Some clones in this sample may be carry-over from other donors' samples. The source material was CD8+ T cells from PBMCs. The CDR3, as DNA: TGCAGTGCGAATAGAGAGGACCGCGGGAGGATCTCCTACGAGCAGTACTTC. This translates into CSANREDRGRISYEQYF.